The rows below give T cell receptor beta chains drawn from one sample of a study of blood T cell repertoires in COVID-19. Data came from immunoSEQ multiplex PCR; TCRdb stores just in-frame clones and leaves some out. Of about 360,000 clones listed, 75% to 90% are singletons. Sequencing used peripheral blood. The source of these receptors is a woman aged 60-70 years with COVID-19, enrolled during active disease. CDR3s include the opening cysteine and the closing phenylalanine or tryptophan. The order of the fields is D gene, CDR3 length, J gene, clone size, V gene, CDR3 DNA, CDR3 protein. D genes are given only for firm matches. Expanded clones get a size class; other rows say once, few or many, or leave the size out.

D gene: .; CDR3 length: 17; J gene: TRBJ1-4; clone size: .; V gene: TRBV5-6; CDR3 DNA: TGTGCCAGCAGCTTAGCAGCTTCGGGGTTCCCCAATGAAAAACTGTTTTTT; CDR3 protein: CASSLAASGFPNEKLFF
D gene: .; CDR3 length: 14; J gene: TRBJ2-7; clone size: .; V gene: TRBV29-1; CDR3 DNA: TGCAGCGTTGAGTCTGAGAGGGCAGACTACGAGCAGTACTTC; CDR3 protein: CSVESERADYEQYF
D gene: TRBD2; CDR3 length: 16; J gene: TRBJ2-3; clone size: .; V gene: TRBV7-3; CDR3 DNA: TGTGCCAGCAGCGCCGTGCGCGGGGGGGCGGTAGATACGCAGTATTTT; CDR3 protein: CASSAVRGGAVDTQYF
D gene: .; CDR3 length: 15; J gene: TRBJ2-3; clone size: .; V gene: TRBV4-1; CDR3 DNA: TGCGCCAGCAGCCGATCCCCTATAAAGCCAGATACGCAGTATTTT; CDR3 protein: CASSRSPIKPDTQYF
D gene: .; CDR3 length: 17; J gene: TRBJ1-5; clone size: .; V gene: TRBV24-1; CDR3 DNA: TGTGCCACCAGTGATTTAAGGGGCAGTCGAAGCAATCAGCCCCAGCATTTT; CDR3 protein: CATSDLRGSRSNQPQHF
D gene: TRBD2; CDR3 length: 13; J gene: TRBJ2-7; clone size: .; V gene: TRBV5-4; CDR3 DNA: TGTGCCAGCAGCTGGGACTACCAGTACGAGCAGTACTTC; CDR3 protein: CASSWDYQYEQYF
D gene: TRBD2; CDR3 length: 15; J gene: TRBJ2-3; clone size: .; V gene: TRBV3-1/TRBV3-2; CDR3 DNA: TGTGCCAGCAGCCAAGCGGGGGGGAGCACAGATACGCAGTATTTT; CDR3 protein: CASSQAGGSTDTQYF
D gene: .; CDR3 length: 15; J gene: TRBJ1-6; clone size: .; V gene: TRBV14; CDR3 DNA: TGTGCCAGCAGCCACGGCAGGCACGTGAATTCACCCCTCCACTTT; CDR3 protein: CASSHGRHVNSPLHF
D gene: .; CDR3 length: 11; J gene: TRBJ1-4; clone size: once; V gene: TRBV3-1/TRBV3-2; CDR3 DNA: TGTGCCAGCAGGAGGAATGAAAAACTGTTTTTT; CDR3 protein: CASRRNEKLFF
D gene: TRBD1; CDR3 length: 12; J gene: TRBJ1-1; clone size: .; V gene: TRBV29-1; CDR3 DNA: TGCAGCGTTGCCGAGACAGGGGGCGAAGCTTTCTTT; CDR3 protein: CSVAETGGEAFF
D gene: TRBD1; CDR3 length: 12; J gene: TRBJ1-1; clone size: few; V gene: TRBV6-5; CDR3 DNA: TGTGCCAGCAGGACAGGGGGCACTGAAGCTTTCTTT; CDR3 protein: CASRTGGTEAFF
D gene: .; CDR3 length: 12; J gene: TRBJ2-1; clone size: .; V gene: TRBV18; CDR3 DNA: TGTGCCAGCTCAGCAGTCGGGAATGAGCAGTTCTTC; CDR3 protein: CASSAVGNEQFF
D gene: .; CDR3 length: 13; J gene: TRBJ1-1; clone size: .; V gene: TRBV5-3; CDR3 DNA: TGTGCCAGAAGCTTGTTAGAGAACACTGAAGCTTTCTTT; CDR3 protein: CARSLLENTEAFF
D gene: .; CDR3 length: 13; J gene: TRBJ2-7; clone size: .; V gene: TRBV6-1; CDR3 DNA: TGTGCCAGCAGTGAAGGACTCTCCTACGAGCAGTACTTC; CDR3 protein: CASSEGLSYEQYF
D gene: .; CDR3 length: 14; J gene: TRBJ2-7; clone size: .; V gene: TRBV7-8; CDR3 DNA: TGTGCCAGCAGCTGGGGGGAGCTGGGCTACGAGCAGTACTTC; CDR3 protein: CASSWGELGYEQYF
D gene: TRBD2; CDR3 length: 14; J gene: TRBJ2-2; clone size: .; V gene: TRBV7-3; CDR3 DNA: TGTGCCAGTCGGGAGGGTCATAACACCGGGGAGCTGTTTTTT; CDR3 protein: CASREGHNTGELFF
D gene: .; CDR3 length: 14; J gene: TRBJ1-3; clone size: .; V gene: TRBV7-9; CDR3 DNA: TGTGCCAGCAGCTTAAACACCCTGGGAAACACCATATATTTT; CDR3 protein: CASSLNTLGNTIYF
D gene: .; CDR3 length: 13; J gene: TRBJ1-1; clone size: .; V gene: TRBV11-2; CDR3 DNA: TGTGCCAGCAGCTTTACAGTATACACTGAAGCTTTCTTT; CDR3 protein: CASSFTVYTEAFF
D gene: TRBD1; CDR3 length: 13; J gene: TRBJ1-2; clone size: .; V gene: TRBV12-3/TRBV12-4; CDR3 DNA: TGTGCCAGCACCCTTGACAGGGACTATGGCTACACCTTC; CDR3 protein: CASTLDRDYGYTF
D gene: .; CDR3 length: 13; J gene: TRBJ1-2; clone size: .; V gene: TRBV2; CDR3 DNA: TGTGCCAGCAGTGAAGCGGAGGGTAACGGCTACACCTTC; CDR3 protein: CASSEAEGNGYTF
D gene: .; CDR3 length: 14; J gene: TRBJ1-6; clone size: .; V gene: TRBV3-1/TRBV3-2; CDR3 DNA: TGTGCCAGCAGCCCTGGGGGGAGCGGGACACCCCTCCACTTT; CDR3 protein: CASSPGGSGTPLHF
D gene: .; CDR3 length: 16; J gene: TRBJ1-5; clone size: .; V gene: TRBV2; CDR3 DNA: TGTGCCAGCGCTGCGGCAGGAGGTTATAGCAATCAGCCCCAGCATTTT; CDR3 protein: CASAAAGGYSNQPQHF
D gene: TRBD2; CDR3 length: 16; J gene: TRBJ2-7; clone size: .; V gene: TRBV19; CDR3 DNA: TGTGCCAGTAGTATGCAAGCGGGGGGGCTTGCCTACGAGCAGTACTTC; CDR3 protein: CASSMQAGGLAYEQYF
D gene: .; CDR3 length: 18; J gene: TRBJ2-7; clone size: .; V gene: TRBV25-1; CDR3 DNA: TGTGCCAGCAGTGAATATGTATTGGGATGGGAGGGGGTCAACGAGCAGTACTTC; CDR3 protein: CASSEYVLGWEGVNEQYF
D gene: .; CDR3 length: 14; J gene: TRBJ2-3; clone size: .; V gene: TRBV7-2; CDR3 DNA: TGTGCCAGCAGCCCGGGGTTACAAAATCATAGGCAGTATTTT; CDR3 protein: CASSPGLQNHRQYF
D gene: .; CDR3 length: 13; J gene: TRBJ1-4; clone size: .; V gene: TRBV7-3; CDR3 DNA: TGTGCCAGCAGCACCCAGACAGGATCCAAACTGTTTTTT; CDR3 protein: CASSTQTGSKLFF
D gene: TRBD2; CDR3 length: 20; J gene: TRBJ2-1; clone size: .; V gene: TRBV5-4; CDR3 DNA: TGTGCCAGCAGCTTGGGAACGGAAAGCGGGGGGGCCATCTCCTACAATGAGCAGTTCTTC; CDR3 protein: CASSLGTESGGAISYNEQFF
D gene: .; CDR3 length: 15; J gene: TRBJ1-2; clone size: .; V gene: TRBV18; CDR3 DNA: TGTGCCAGCTCACCACCCACCACAGGGAACTATGGCTACACCTTC; CDR3 protein: CASSPPTTGNYGYTF
D gene: TRBD1; CDR3 length: 16; J gene: TRBJ1-5; clone size: .; V gene: TRBV3-1/TRBV3-2; CDR3 DNA: TGTGCCAGCAGCCAAACCCGGGACAGGGGCAATCAGCCCCAGCATTTT; CDR3 protein: CASSQTRDRGNQPQHF
D gene: TRBD1; CDR3 length: 17; J gene: TRBJ2-7; clone size: .; V gene: TRBV5-4; CDR3 DNA: TGTGCCAGCAGCTTGGGAGGGGGCCTGGGAAGCTCCTACGAGCAGTACTTC; CDR3 protein: CASSLGGGLGSSYEQYF
D gene: TRBD2; CDR3 length: 16; J gene: TRBJ2-3; clone size: once; V gene: TRBV19; CDR3 DNA: TGTGCCAGTAGTTCATGGACTAGCGGGGGCCCAGATACGCAGTATTTT; CDR3 protein: CASSSWTSGGPDTQYF
D gene: TRBD1; CDR3 length: 14; J gene: TRBJ1-2; clone size: .; V gene: TRBV3-1/TRBV3-2; CDR3 DNA: TGTGCCAGCAGCCAGGCAGGGGGCAGGTATGGCTACACCTTC; CDR3 protein: CASSQAGGRYGYTF
D gene: TRBD1; CDR3 length: 15; J gene: TRBJ1-5; clone size: .; V gene: TRBV27; CDR3 DNA: TGTGCCAGCAGTTGGTCCGGACAGGGCAATCAGCCCCAGCATTTT; CDR3 protein: CASSWSGQGNQPQHF
D gene: TRBD2; CDR3 length: 16; J gene: TRBJ2-2; clone size: .; V gene: TRBV27; CDR3 DNA: TGTGCCAGCAGTTTTTTTCTAGCGGTCGGCGGCGGGGAGCTGTTTTTT; CDR3 protein: CASSFFLAVGGGELFF
D gene: .; CDR3 length: 15; J gene: TRBJ1-5; clone size: .; V gene: TRBV10-3; CDR3 DNA: TGTGCCATCAGTGAGAGGGGAGGGCTCGATCAGCCCCAGCATTTT; CDR3 protein: CAISERGGLDQPQHF
D gene: .; CDR3 length: 17; J gene: TRBJ1-6; clone size: .; V gene: TRBV9; CDR3 DNA: TGTGCCAGCAGCGTAGCCAAGGGACACTACTATAATTCACCCCTCCACTTT; CDR3 protein: CASSVAKGHYYNSPLHF
D gene: .; CDR3 length: 15; J gene: TRBJ1-5; clone size: .; V gene: TRBV5-1; CDR3 DNA: TGCGCCAGCAGCTTACAGGGTCTGGGCAATCAGCCCCAGCATTTT; CDR3 protein: CASSLQGLGNQPQHF
D gene: TRBD1; CDR3 length: 15; J gene: TRBJ2-5; clone size: .; V gene: TRBV5-1; CDR3 DNA: TGCGCCAGCAGCTGGGCGGGGACAGGGAGAGAGACCCAGTACTTC; CDR3 protein: CASSWAGTGRETQYF
D gene: TRBD1; CDR3 length: 16; J gene: TRBJ1-6; clone size: .; V gene: TRBV25-1; CDR3 DNA: TGTGCCAGCAGTGTTCCCCGGGACAGGGTAATTTCACCCCTCCACTTT; CDR3 protein: CASSVPRDRVISPLHF
D gene: TRBD1; CDR3 length: 13; J gene: TRBJ2-7; clone size: .; V gene: TRBV28; CDR3 DNA: TGTGCCAGCAGACGGACAGGGTCCCGCGAGCAGTACTTC; CDR3 protein: CASRRTGSREQYF
D gene: .; CDR3 length: 15; J gene: TRBJ2-2; clone size: .; V gene: TRBV5-4; CDR3 DNA: TGTGCCAGCAGTGCGGGACTCACGAACACCGGGGAGCTGTTTTTT; CDR3 protein: CASSAGLTNTGELFF
D gene: .; CDR3 length: 14; J gene: TRBJ1-4; clone size: .; V gene: TRBV5-1; CDR3 DNA: TGCGCCAGCAGCTTGACAGGGACGGGGGAAAAACTGTTTTTT; CDR3 protein: CASSLTGTGEKLFF
D gene: .; CDR3 length: 15; J gene: TRBJ2-5; clone size: .; V gene: TRBV19; CDR3 DNA: TGTGCCAGTAGTAGCCGGACTTTCGACCAAGAGACCCAGTACTTC; CDR3 protein: CASSSRTFDQETQYF
D gene: .; CDR3 length: 17; J gene: TRBJ2-7; clone size: .; V gene: TRBV5-6; CDR3 DNA: TGTGCCAGCAGCCCGGCAGGGACTCATTCCGTGACCTACGAGCAGTACTTC; CDR3 protein: CASSPAGTHSVTYEQYF
D gene: TRBD1; CDR3 length: 11; J gene: TRBJ1-4; clone size: .; V gene: TRBV20-1; CDR3 DNA: TGCAGTGCGGGGACAGGGGATAAACTGTTTTTT; CDR3 protein: CSAGTGDKLFF
D gene: .; CDR3 length: 14; J gene: TRBJ1-1; clone size: few; V gene: TRBV18; CDR3 DNA: TGTGCCAGCTCACCAGCTAACAGGAACACTGAAGCTTTCTTT; CDR3 protein: CASSPANRNTEAFF
D gene: TRBD1; CDR3 length: 13; J gene: TRBJ1-2; clone size: once; V gene: TRBV3-1/TRBV3-2; CDR3 DNA: TGTGCCAGCAGCCCGACAGGGGGAGTCGGCTACACCTTC; CDR3 protein: CASSPTGGVGYTF
D gene: TRBD1; CDR3 length: 18; J gene: TRBJ1-4; clone size: .; V gene: TRBV19; CDR3 DNA: TGTGCCAGTAGTACACAAGGGCCCGGGACAGGGTCGGTTGAAAAACTGTTTTTT; CDR3 protein: CASSTQGPGTGSVEKLFF
D gene: .; CDR3 length: 15; J gene: TRBJ2-1; clone size: .; V gene: TRBV6-2/TRBV6-3; CDR3 DNA: TGTGCCAGCAGCTTGACTAGTGGCGAATACAATGAGCAGTTCTTC; CDR3 protein: CASSLTSGEYNEQFF
D gene: .; CDR3 length: 14; J gene: TRBJ1-2; clone size: .; V gene: TRBV9; CDR3 DNA: TGTGCCAGCAGCGTAAGTGGCCCCGAGGATGGCTACACCTTC; CDR3 protein: CASSVSGPEDGYTF
D gene: TRBD1; CDR3 length: 16; J gene: TRBJ1-2; clone size: once; V gene: TRBV19; CDR3 DNA: TGTGCCAGTAGGATAACGGACAGGAGCTATAACTATGGCTACACCTTC; CDR3 protein: CASRITDRSYNYGYTF